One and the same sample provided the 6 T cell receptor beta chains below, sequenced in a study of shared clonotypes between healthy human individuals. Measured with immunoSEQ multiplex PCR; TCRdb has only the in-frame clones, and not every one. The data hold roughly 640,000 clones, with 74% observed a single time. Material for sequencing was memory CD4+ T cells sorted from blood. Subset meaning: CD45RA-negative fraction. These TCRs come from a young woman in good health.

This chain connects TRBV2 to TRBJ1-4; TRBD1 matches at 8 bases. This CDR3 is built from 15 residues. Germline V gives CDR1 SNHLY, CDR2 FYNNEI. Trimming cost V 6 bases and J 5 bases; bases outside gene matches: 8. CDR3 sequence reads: CASRSTGGPNEKLFF. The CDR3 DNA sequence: TGTGCCAGCAGGAGTACAGGGGGGCCAAATGAAAAACTGTTTTTT.

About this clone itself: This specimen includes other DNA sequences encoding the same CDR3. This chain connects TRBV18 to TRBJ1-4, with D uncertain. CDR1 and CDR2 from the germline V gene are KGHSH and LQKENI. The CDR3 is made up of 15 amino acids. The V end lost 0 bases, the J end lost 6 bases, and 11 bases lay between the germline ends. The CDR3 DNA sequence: TGTGCCAGCTCACCACCCAAAGGAAAGGATGAAAAACTGTTTTTT. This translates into CASSPPKGKDEKLFF.

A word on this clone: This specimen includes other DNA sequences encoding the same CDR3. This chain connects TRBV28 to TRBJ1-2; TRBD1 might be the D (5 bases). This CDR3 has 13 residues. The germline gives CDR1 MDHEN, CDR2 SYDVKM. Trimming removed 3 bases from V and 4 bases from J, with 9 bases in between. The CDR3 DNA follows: TGTGCCAGCAGTTTGGGCAGGGCCTATGGCTACACCTTC. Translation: CASSLGRAYGYTF.

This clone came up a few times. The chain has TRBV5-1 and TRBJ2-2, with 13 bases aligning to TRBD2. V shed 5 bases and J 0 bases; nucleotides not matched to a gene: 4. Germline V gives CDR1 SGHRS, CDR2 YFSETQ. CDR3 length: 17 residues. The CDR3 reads CASRWTSGSPNTGELFF. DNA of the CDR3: TGCGCCAGCAGATGGACTAGCGGGAGCCCGAACACCGGGGAGCTGTTTTTT.

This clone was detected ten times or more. Here the CDR3 reads CASSQGGVRENYGYTF. The CDR3 DNA follows: TGCGCCAGCAGCCAAGGAGGGGTCAGGGAAAACTATGGCTACACCTTC. The V and J genes are TRBV4-1 and TRBJ1-2; weak D call: TRBD1 (5 bases). V gave up 1 base and J gave up 2 bases, with 14 bases separating them. CDR1 is MGHRA, CDR2 YSYEKL, per germline. The length of the CDR3 is 16 residues.

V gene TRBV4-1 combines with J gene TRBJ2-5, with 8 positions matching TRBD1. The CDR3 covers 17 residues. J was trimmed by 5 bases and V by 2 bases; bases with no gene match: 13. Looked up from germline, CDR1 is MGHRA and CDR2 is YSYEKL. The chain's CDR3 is CASSQHLSRGLGETQYF. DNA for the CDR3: TGCGCCAGCAGCCAACACCTAAGCAGGGGGCTTGGGGAGACCCAGTACTTC.